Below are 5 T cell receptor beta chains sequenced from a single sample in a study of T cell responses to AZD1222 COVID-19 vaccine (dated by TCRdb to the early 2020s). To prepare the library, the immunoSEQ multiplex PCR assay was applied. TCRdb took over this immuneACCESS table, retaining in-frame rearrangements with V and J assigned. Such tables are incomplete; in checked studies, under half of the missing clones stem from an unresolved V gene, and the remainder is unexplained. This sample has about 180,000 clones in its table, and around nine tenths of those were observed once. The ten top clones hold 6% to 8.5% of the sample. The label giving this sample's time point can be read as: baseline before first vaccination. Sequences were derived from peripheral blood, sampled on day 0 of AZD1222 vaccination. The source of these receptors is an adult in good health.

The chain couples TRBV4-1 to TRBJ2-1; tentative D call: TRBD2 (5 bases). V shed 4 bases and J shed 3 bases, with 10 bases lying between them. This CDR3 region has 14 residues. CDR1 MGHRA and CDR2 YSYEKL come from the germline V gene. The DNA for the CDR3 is TGCGCCAGCAGCCTCGCCCGGGGCTACAATGAGCAGTTCTTC. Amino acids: CASSLARGYNEQFF.

Here the CDR3 DNA reads TGTGCCAGCAGTACAGGGGGCCCCGGAGTGCAGTTCTTC. It is translated as CASSTGGPGVQFF. This chain uses TRBV7-2 with TRBJ2-1, with TRBD1 matching 9 bases. From germline, CDR1 is SGHTA and CDR2 FQGNSA. J lost 12 bases, V lost 6 bases, and 9 bases had no gene match. The CDR3 extends over 13 amino acids.

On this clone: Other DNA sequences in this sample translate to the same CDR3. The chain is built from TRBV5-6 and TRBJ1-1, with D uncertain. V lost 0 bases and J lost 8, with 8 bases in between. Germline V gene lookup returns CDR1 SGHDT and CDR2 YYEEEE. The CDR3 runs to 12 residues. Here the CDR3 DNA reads TGTGCCAGCAGCTTGGGAAGTACAGAAGCTTTCTTT. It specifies CASSLGSTEAFF.

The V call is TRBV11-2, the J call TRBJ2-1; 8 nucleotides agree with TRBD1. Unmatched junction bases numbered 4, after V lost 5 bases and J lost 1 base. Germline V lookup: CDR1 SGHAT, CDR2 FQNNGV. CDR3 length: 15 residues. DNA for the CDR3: TGTGCCAGCAGCATGAACAGGGGGTCCTACAATGAGCAGTTCTTC. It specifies CASSMNRGSYNEQFF. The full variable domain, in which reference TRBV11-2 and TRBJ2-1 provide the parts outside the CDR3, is EAGVAQSPRYKIIEKRQSVAFWCNPISGHATLYWYQQILGQGPKLLIQFQNNGVVDDSQLPKDRFSAERLKGVDSTLKIQPAKLEDSAVYLCASSMNRGSYNEQFFGPGTRLTVL.

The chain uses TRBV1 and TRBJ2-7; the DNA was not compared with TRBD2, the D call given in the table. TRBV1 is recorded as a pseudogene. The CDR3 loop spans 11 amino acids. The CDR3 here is CTSSPGGGAYF. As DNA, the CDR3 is TGCACCAGCAGCCCGGGGGGAGGGGCCTACTTC.